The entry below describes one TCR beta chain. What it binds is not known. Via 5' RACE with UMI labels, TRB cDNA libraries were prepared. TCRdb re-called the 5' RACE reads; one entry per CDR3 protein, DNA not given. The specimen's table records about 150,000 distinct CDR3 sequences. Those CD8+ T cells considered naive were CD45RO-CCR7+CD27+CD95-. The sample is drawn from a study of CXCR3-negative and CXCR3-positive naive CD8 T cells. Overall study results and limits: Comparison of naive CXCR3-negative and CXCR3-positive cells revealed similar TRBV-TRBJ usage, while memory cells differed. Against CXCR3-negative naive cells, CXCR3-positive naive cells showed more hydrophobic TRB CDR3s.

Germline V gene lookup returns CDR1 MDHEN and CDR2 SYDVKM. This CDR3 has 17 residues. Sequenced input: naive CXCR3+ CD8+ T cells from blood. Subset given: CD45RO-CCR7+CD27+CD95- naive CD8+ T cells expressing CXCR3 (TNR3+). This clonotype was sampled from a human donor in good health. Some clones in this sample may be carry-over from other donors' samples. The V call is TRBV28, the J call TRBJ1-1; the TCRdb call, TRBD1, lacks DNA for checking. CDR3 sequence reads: CASSLVPGQGPNTEAFF.